This T cell receptor beta chain derives from a study of Ad26.COV2.S vaccination and SARS-CoV-2 variants. Libraries were prepared by immunoSEQ multiplex PCR; TCRdb keeps only in-frame clonotypes and omits some of them. The table records about 350,000 clones, 88% of them present only once. The CDR3 consists of 14 residues. CDR1 and CDR2 (germline): SGHRS, YFSETQ. Trimming cost V 0 bases and J 7 bases, with 13 bases left between them. Stated treatment: about 20 received Ad26.COV2.S at low or high dose, single or two shots; five or six received placebo; per-sample allocation not given. Material that was analyzed had been drawn on day 63 after the first vaccine or placebo injection. Wuhan-strain SARS-CoV-2 spike was expressed by the Ad26 vector that made up the vaccine.

The receptor was derived from a person aged 18-65 years who received the Ad26.COV2.S COVID-19 vaccine or a placebo. The source material was peripheral blood, sampled in a trial of Ad26.COV2.S vaccine versus placebo. The chain uses TRBV5-1 and TRBJ1-1; a possible D gene is TRBD1 (6 bases). The CDR3 DNA sequence: TGCGCCAGCAGCTTGGCGACAGGAGACCTTGAAGCTTTCTTT. Protein sequence: CASSLATGDLEAFF. Variable domain in full (rest from reference TRBV5-1 and TRBJ1-1): KAGVTQTPRYLIKTRGQQVTLSCSPISGHRSVSWYQQTPGQGLQFLFEYFSETQRNKGNFPGRFSGRQFSNSRSEMNVSTLELGDSALYLCASSLATGDLEAFFGQGTRLTVV.